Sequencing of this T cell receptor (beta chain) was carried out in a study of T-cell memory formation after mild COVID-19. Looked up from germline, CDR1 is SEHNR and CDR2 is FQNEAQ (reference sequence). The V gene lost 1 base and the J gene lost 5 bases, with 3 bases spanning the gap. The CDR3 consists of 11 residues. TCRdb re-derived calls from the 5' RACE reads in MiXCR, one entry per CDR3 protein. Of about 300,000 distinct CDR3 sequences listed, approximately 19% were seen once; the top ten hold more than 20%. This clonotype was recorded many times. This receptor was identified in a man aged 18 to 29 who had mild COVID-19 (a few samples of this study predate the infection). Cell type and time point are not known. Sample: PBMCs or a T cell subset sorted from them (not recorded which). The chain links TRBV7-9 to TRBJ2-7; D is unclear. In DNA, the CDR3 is TGTGCCAGCAGCTTAGGTAACGAGCAGTACTTC. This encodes CASSLGNEQYF.